Each of the 30 T cell receptor beta chains below was sequenced from the same sample in a study of blood T cell repertoires in COVID-19. Profiling relied on immunoSEQ multiplex PCR, and the TCRdb table lists in-frame clones only, not all of them. Altogether around 300,000 clones are present, approximately 88% being singletons, with the ten largest covering 1.5% to 2%. Sequencing used peripheral blood. Receptors were obtained from a woman aged 30 to 39 with COVID-19, enrolled during active disease.

The chain carries TRBV2 and TRBJ2-2; a weak D match, TRBD1 (5 bases). V dropped 6 bases and J dropped 6 bases, with 14 bases sitting between them. CDR1 SNHLY and CDR2 FYNNEI come from the germline V gene. The CDR3 is 14 residues long. CDR3 DNA sequence: TGTGCCAGCAGCCCCGATACAGGATCCGGGGAGCTGTTTTTT. Protein sequence: CASSPDTGSGELFF. The full variable domain, completed using reference TRBV2 and TRBJ2-2, is EPEVTQTPSHQVTQMGQEVILRCVPISNHLYFYWYRQILGQKVEFLVSFYNNEISEKSEIFDDQFSVERPDGSNFTLKIRSTKLEDSAMYFCASSPDTGSGELFFGEGSRLTVL.

V usage is TRBV10-3 and J usage is TRBJ1-5; D unclear. Trimming removed 0 bases from V and 1 base from J, with 10 bases in between. The CDR3 length is 16 residues. Germline V gene lookup returns CDR1 ENHRY and CDR2 SYGVKD. The CDR3 loop reads CAISESMGTSNQPQHF. For the CDR3, the DNA is TGTGCCATCAGTGAGTCGATGGGCACGAGCAATCAGCCCCAGCATTTT.

The chain uses TRBV2 and TRBJ1-4, with a tentative D call TRBD1 (6 bases). V lost 3 bases, J lost 13 bases, and 15 bases lay in between. The V gene's germline CDR1 is SNHLY and CDR2 FYNNEI. The CDR3 runs to 13 residues. The CDR3: CASSEFRVGGLFF. CDR3 nucleotide sequence: TGTGCCAGCAGTGAGTTCCGGGTAGGGGGACTGTTTTTT.

CDR3 coding DNA: TGTGCCAGCAGCTTGTCTCCGGGACAGGGTCGGAAGAAACTGTTTTTT. This translates into CASSLSPGQGRKKLFF. This rearrangement joins TRBV5-5 to TRBJ1-4, with 9 bases fitting TRBD1. J was trimmed by 11 bases and V by 1 base; bases with no gene match: 12. Per germline, CDR1 SGHKS and CDR2 YYEKEE (reference sequence). The CDR3 has 16 residues.

V is TRBV7-9 and J is TRBJ1-1; D is undetermined. V was shortened by 1 base and J by 0 bases, with 12 bases between the two germline ends. Germline lookup yields CDR1 SEHNR and CDR2 FQNEAQ (reference sequence). CDR3 size: 16 residues. For the CDR3, the DNA is TGTGCCAGCAGCTTAGGGGTCGGAGTACTGAACACTGAAGCTTTCTTT. This translates into CASSLGVGVLNTEAFF. Full variable domain (missing parts from reference TRBV7-9 and TRBJ1-1): DTGVSQNPRHKITKRGQNVTFRCDPISEHNRLYWYRQTLGQGPEFLTYFQNEAQLEKSRLLSDRFSAERPKGSFSTLEIQRTEQGDSAMYLCASSLGVGVLNTEAFFGQGTRLTVV.

This clone occurred a few times. Here the CDR3 reads CASSLKPGQSYEQYF. For the CDR3, the DNA is TGTGCCAGCAGCTTGAAACCTGGGCAGTCCTACGAGCAGTACTTC. This chain connects TRBV5-6 to TRBJ2-7; unclear D gene. The CDR3 runs to 15 residues. Trimming shortened V by 1 base and J by 1 base, and 12 bases separated the two germline ends. The V gene's germline CDR1 is SGHDT and CDR2 YYEEEE.

The CDR3 spells CASSTLGLATYNEQFF. The CDR3 nucleotides are TGTGCCAGTAGTACATTGGGACTAGCCACCTACAATGAGCAGTTCTTC. The V gene is TRBV19, the J gene TRBJ2-1; 9 bases are a match to TRBD2. From germline, CDR1 is LNHDA and CDR2 SQIVND (reference sequence). CDR3 size: 16 residues. V gave up 4 bases and J gave up 2 bases; unmatched junction bases: 6.

In DNA form, the CDR3 reads TGTGCCAGCAGCGCGACAGTCGATCATAATTCACCCCTCCACTTT. It encodes CASSATVDHNSPLHF. The chain recombines TRBV9 with TRBJ1-6, with D possibly matching TRBD1 (5 bases). Germline CDR1 is SGDLS and CDR2 is YYNGEE. The CDR3 has 15 residues. The ends were cut back, 3 bases at V and 5 bases at J, with 12 bases in the middle.

V usage is TRBV12-5 and J usage is TRBJ2-2, with 9 bases matching TRBD1. CDR1 is LGHNT and CDR2 is FRNRAP in the germline V gene. J gave up 3 bases and V 6 bases, and 11 bases lay outside the gene matches. The CDR3 is 17 residues long. The CDR3 DNA is TGTGCTAGTGGCCGCTCTAGGACAGGGGATCACACCGGGGAGCTGTTTTTT. It encodes CASGRSRTGDHTGELFF.

The chain employs TRBV3-1 (or the pseudogene TRBV3-2) and TRBJ1-5, with D uncertain. Deletions cut 3 bases from V and 9 bases from J, with 9 bases between. The CDR3 loop spans 12 amino acids. The germline V gene encodes CDR1 LGHDT and CDR2 YNNKEL (reference sequence). CDR3 in DNA: TGTGCCAGCAGCCAGCAGGAAGGGCCCCAGCATTTT. The encoded protein is CASSQQEGPQHF.

The V call is TRBV19, the J call TRBJ1-1; 7 bases fit TRBD1. The CDR3 has 14 amino acids. Per the germline V gene, CDR1 is LNHDA and CDR2 is SQIVND (reference sequence). Trimming removed 3 bases from V and 1 base from J; junction bases left unmatched: 2. The CDR3 DNA reads as TGTGCCAGTAGTATTCAGGGGGGGAACACTGAAGCTTTCTTT. It translates to CASSIQGGNTEAFF. The variable domain in full, completed from reference TRBV19 and TRBJ1-1, reads DGGITQSPKYLFRKEGQNVTLSCEQNLNHDAMYWYRQDPGQGLRLIYYSQIVNDFQKGDIAEGYSVSREKKESFPLTVTSAQKNPTAFYLCASSIQGGNTEAFFGQGTRLTVV.

Comments on this clone: Other DNA sequences in the same sample also yield this CDR3. The CDR3 DNA follows: TGCGCCAGCAGCCCGGGACAGTATAATTCACCCCTCCACTTT. This codes for CASSPGQYNSPLHF. This chain connects TRBV5-1 to TRBJ1-6, with 7 bases aligning to TRBD1. The V segment lost 4 bases and the J segment 4 bases; nucleotides outside the gene matches: 2. The CDR3 sequence is 14 residues long. The germline V gene encodes CDR1 SGHRS and CDR2 YFSETQ.

This clone came up a few times. J is TRBJ1-4 and V is TRBV12-5, with D unresolved. Looked up from germline, CDR1 is LGHNT and CDR2 is FRNRAP. V was trimmed by 6 bases and J by 7 bases, leaving 15 bases between them. CDR3 length: 14 amino acids. In DNA form, the CDR3 reads TGTGCTAGTGGCTCGGGTTTGGGAGGTGAAAAACTGTTTTTT. This codes for CASGSGLGGEKLFF.

This clone was observed once. The chain uses TRBV27 and TRBJ1-4; D remains ambiguous. The CDR3 is 13 residues long. The ends were cut back, 7 bases at V and 7 bases at J, with 13 bases in the middle. From germline, CDR1 is MNHEY and CDR2 SMNVEV (reference sequence). The CDR3 DNA sequence: TGTGCCAGCACCCTGAGGCCGAGTGAAAAACTGTTTTTT. The encoded protein is CASTLRPSEKLFF.

V usage is TRBV3-1 (or the pseudogene TRBV3-2) and J usage is TRBJ2-5, with TRBD2 identical over 8 bases. The germline V gene has CDR1 LGHDT and CDR2 YNNKEL (reference sequence). CDR3 length: 14 residues. V gave up 0 bases and J gave up 10 bases; unmatched junction bases: 7. The chain's CDR3 is CASSQDLGGGDQYF. The CDR3 DNA reads TGTGCCAGCAGCCAAGATCTCGGGGGGGGAGACCAGTACTTC.

The chain carries TRBV7-2 and TRBJ2-7; TRBD1 matches 7 bases. The V gene's germline CDR1 is SGHTA and CDR2 FQGNSA. This CDR3 spans 14 amino acids. With 5 bases clipped from V and 1 base from J, the junction kept 5 bases outside the gene matches. The DNA of the CDR3 is TGTGCCAGCAGCCCTCTACAGGGGTCCTACGAGCAGTACTTC. Protein product: CASSPLQGSYEQYF.

This rearrangement joins TRBV19 to TRBJ1-3; the D is unclear. Germline assignment: CDR1 LNHDA and CDR2 SQIVND (reference sequence). V dropped 7 bases and J dropped 2 bases, with 15 bases sitting between them. The CDR3 extends over 15 amino acids. The CDR3 bases are TGTGCCAGTAAACGTAAGACTTCGGCTGGAAACACCATATATTTT. Translation gives CASKRKTSAGNTIYF.

The chain combines TRBV18 with TRBJ2-7; 9 positions agree with TRBD2. The CDR3 consists of 16 residues. Losses at the gene ends were 0 bases for V and 2 bases for J; bases not matched to a gene: 5. Germline V gene sequence: CDR1 KGHSH, CDR2 LQKENI. The CDR3 reads CASSPPGTSRTYEQYF. The CDR3 DNA sequence: TGTGCCAGCTCACCACCCGGGACTAGCCGAACCTACGAGCAGTACTTC.

For the CDR3, the DNA is TGTGCCAGCAGCTTGGGACCAAGCGGGGCTAATGAAAAACTGTTTTTT. It codes for CASSLGPSGANEKLFF. The rearrangement links TRBV7-2 to TRBJ1-4; possible D gene TRBD1, 5 bases. Trimming pared 3 bases from V and 3 bases from J, leaving 14 bases between. Germline CDR1 is SGHTA and CDR2 is FQGNSA. CDR3 length: 16 residues. Using reference TRBV7-2 and TRBJ1-4 for the parts outside the CDR3, the full variable domain is GAGVSQSPSNKVTEKGKDVELRCDPISGHTALYWYRQSLGQGLEFLIYFQGNSAPDKSGLPSDRFSAERTGGSVSTLTIQRTQQEDSAVYLCASSLGPSGANEKLFFGSGTQLSVL.

This rearrangement joins TRBV9 to TRBJ1-2; the D is unclear. The germline gives CDR1 SGDLS, CDR2 YYNGEE. V was shortened by 4 bases and J by 6 bases, with 16 bases between the two germline ends. CDR3 length: 14 residues. The CDR3 DNA sequence: TGTGCCAGCAGCCCCCTCTCGGGGAACCATGGCTACACCTTC. Its protein is CASSPLSGNHGYTF.

The chain combines TRBV9 with TRBJ2-6; D gene uncertain. This CDR3 region has 15 residues. The germline CDR1 and CDR2 sequences are SGDLS and YYNGEE. V was trimmed by 6 bases and J by 0 bases, leaving 10 bases between them. CDR3 nucleotide sequence: TGTGCCAGCACCTCGGGTTCCTCTGGGGCCAACGTCCTGACTTTC. This sequence encodes CASTSGSSGANVLTF.

V usage is TRBV7-9 and J usage is TRBJ1-6; 8 nucleotides line up with TRBD1. Germline trimming cut 5 bases from V and 7 bases from J; bases unmatched to any gene: 7. From germline, CDR1 is SEHNR and CDR2 FQNEAQ (reference sequence). The CDR3 sequence is 15 residues long. CDR3 amino acids: CASSPWTGTNSPLHF. CDR3 nucleotides: TGTGCCAGCAGCCCGTGGACAGGGACAAATTCACCCCTCCACTTT.

This clone was picked up one time. The chain uses TRBV19 and TRBJ1-6; D remains unclear. This CDR3 comprises 15 residues. Between the trimmed V and J ends, which lost 3 bases and 1 base, there was a span of 7 bases. CDR1 LNHDA and CDR2 SQIVND come from the germline V gene (reference sequence). The DNA for the CDR3 is TGTGCCAGTAGTATCTCGGGGTCCTATAATTCACCCCTCCACTTT. This encodes CASSISGSYNSPLHF.

Only a few counts were recorded for this clone. V usage is TRBV6-5 and J usage is TRBJ1-5, with 7 nucleotides matching TRBD1. Trimming removed 6 bases from V and 6 bases from J; junction bases left unmatched: 8. CDR3 length: 14 amino acids. The germline gives CDR1 MNHEY, CDR2 SVGAGI. DNA of the CDR3: TGTGCCAGCAGGGCAACAGGGGAAACTCAGCCCCAGCATTTT. It encodes CASRATGETQPQHF.

The V call is TRBV2, the J call TRBJ2-3; 8 nucleotides align to TRBD2. This CDR3 has 16 amino acids. The V and J ends lost 4 bases and 2 bases, in that order; junction bases with no gene match: 8. Germline CDR1 reads SNHLY; CDR2 reads FYNNEI. In DNA form, the CDR3 reads TGTGCCAGCAGTGCACTGGTAGCGGGGCTCACAGATACGCAGTATTTT. Amino acid sequence: CASSALVAGLTDTQYF. Complete variable domain (other parts from reference TRBV2 and TRBJ2-3): EPEVTQTPSHQVTQMGQEVILRCVPISNHLYFYWYRQILGQKVEFLVSFYNNEISEKSEIFDDQFSVERPDGSNFTLKIRSTKLEDSAMYFCASSALVAGLTDTQYFGPGTRLTVL.

This clone was detected only once. The chain employs TRBV7-9 and TRBJ1-2; no definite D call. The CDR3 has 14 residues. V lost 6 bases, J lost 0 bases, and 11 bases lay in between. Germline values: CDR1 SEHNR, CDR2 FQNEAQ (reference sequence). The CDR3 DNA sequence: TGTGCCAGCAGTGGCGACACCCCTAACTATGGCTACACCTTC. Translated: CASSGDTPNYGYTF.

The CDR3 spells CASSSPGQGYEQYF. CDR3 nucleotides: TGTGCCAGCAGCTCACCGGGACAGGGCTACGAGCAGTACTTC. The chain uses TRBV7-2 and TRBJ2-7; 9 bases are shared with TRBD1. The CDR3 totals 14 residues. The V gene end was trimmed by 4 bases and the J gene end by 3 bases; junction bases not matched to a gene: 4. CDR1 is SGHTA and CDR2 is FQGNSA in the germline V gene.

The V call is TRBV3-1 (or the pseudogene TRBV3-2), the J call TRBJ2-5, with TRBD1 matching over 10 bases. Germline V gene data show CDR1 as LGHDT and CDR2 as YNNKEL (reference sequence). V lost 1 base to trimming and J lost 4 bases; unmatched junction nucleotides: 3. The CDR3 spans 15 residues. The CDR3 here is CASSQGTGGRETQYF. The CDR3 DNA follows: TGTGCCAGCAGCCAAGGGACAGGGGGTCGAGAGACCCAGTACTTC.

A remark on this clone: A much larger clone sits a single nucleotide away, making a read error possible. Other nucleotide sequences from this sample produce the same CDR3. This chain links TRBV7-9 with TRBJ1-1; no reliable D call. From germline, CDR1 is SEHNR and CDR2 FQNEAQ (reference sequence). Deletions cut 1 base from V and 1 base from J, with 4 bases between. The CDR3 spans 13 residues. Written as DNA, the CDR3 is TGTGCCAGCAGCTTAGACAGGAACACTGAAGCTTTCTTT. It translates to CASSLDRNTEAFF.

This clone has just a few counts. The rearrangement links TRBV6-1 to TRBJ1-6; D uncertain. This CDR3 region has 15 residues. From germline, CDR1 is MNHNS and CDR2 SASEGT. V was shortened by 3 bases and J by 0 bases, with 6 bases between the two germline ends. The CDR3 sequence is CASSDRYSYNSPLHF. CDR3 in DNA: TGTGCCAGCAGTGACCGTTACTCCTATAATTCACCCCTCCACTTT.